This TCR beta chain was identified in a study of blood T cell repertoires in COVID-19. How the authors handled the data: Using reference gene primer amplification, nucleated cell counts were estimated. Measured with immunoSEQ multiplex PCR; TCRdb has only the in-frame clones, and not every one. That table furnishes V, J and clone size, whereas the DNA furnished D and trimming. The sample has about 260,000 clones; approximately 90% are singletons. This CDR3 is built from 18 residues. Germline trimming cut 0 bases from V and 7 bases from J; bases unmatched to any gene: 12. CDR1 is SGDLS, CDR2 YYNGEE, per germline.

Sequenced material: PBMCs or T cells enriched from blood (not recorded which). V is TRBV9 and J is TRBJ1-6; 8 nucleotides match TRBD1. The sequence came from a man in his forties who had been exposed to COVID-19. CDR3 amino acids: CASSVGPLRGRKNSPLHF. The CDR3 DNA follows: TGTGCCAGCAGCGTAGGACCACTCAGGGGGCGAAAAAATTCACCCCTCCACTTT.